These 17 T cell receptor beta chains were all obtained from the same sample, sequenced in a study of shared clonotypes between healthy human individuals. The data were produced by immunoSEQ multiplex PCR, yet TCRdb's version contains in-frame clones alone and is incomplete. The table shows 2,500,000 or so clones, with 80% to 95% occurring only once. The specimen was naive CD4+ T cells from PBMCs. Documented subset: CD45RA+ positively selected. These receptors were collected from a man younger than 35 in good health. Some clones in this sample may be carry-over from other donors' samples.

The CDR3, as DNA: TGTGCCAGCAGCTTGACGACGGGTTTAGGGGAGCTGTTTTTT. This encodes CASSLTTGLGELFF. The V call is TRBV5-4, the J call TRBJ2-2; D remains unclear. Germline V CDR1 and CDR2: SGHNT, YYREEE (reference sequence). There are 14 residues in the CDR3. Trimming removed 1 base at V and 8 bases at J, with 12 bases between.

V is TRBV10-3 and J is TRBJ2-1, with TRBD2 matching 9 bases. Germline V lookup: CDR1 ENHRY, CDR2 SYGVKD. The CDR3 is made up of 16 amino acids. The V gene end was trimmed by 3 bases and the J gene end by 3 bases; junction bases not matched to a gene: 6. CDR3 in DNA: TGTGCCATCAGTGATCGAGCGGGAGGATACTACAATGAGCAGTTCTTC. Its translation: CAISDRAGGYYNEQFF.

The chain couples TRBV6-6 to TRBJ2-1; D is unresolved. The CDR3 contains 11 residues. With 8 bases removed from V and 4 bases from J, the gap between germline ends came to 6 bases. The germline gives CDR1 MNHNY, CDR2 SVGAGI (reference sequence). Here the CDR3 reads CASQSYNEQFF. CDR3 in DNA: TGTGCCAGCCAGTCATACAATGAGCAGTTCTTC.

The rearrangement joins TRBV19 to TRBJ1-3; D remains unclear. The CDR3 is made up of 14 amino acids. V was trimmed by 5 bases and J by 0 bases, leaving 8 bases between them. CDR1 LNHDA and CDR2 SQIVND come from the germline V gene (reference sequence). In DNA form, the CDR3 reads TGTGCCAGTAGTCCAGGAGTCTCTGGAAACACCATATATTTT. It specifies CASSPGVSGNTIYF.

The chain has TRBV10-1 and TRBJ2-3; the match to TRBD1 covers 7 bases. The germline CDR1 and CDR2 sequences are WNHNN and SYGVQD (reference sequence). The CDR3 loop spans 16 amino acids. Unmatched junction bases numbered 12, after V lost 8 bases and J lost 1 base. CDR3 in amino acids: CASLSRQGDRTDTQYF. In nucleotides, the CDR3 is TGCGCCAGCCTGAGCAGGCAGGGGGATCGCACAGATACGCAGTATTTT.

The chain is built from TRBV6-5 and TRBJ2-1; D call uncertain. V was shortened by 3 bases and J by 0 bases, with 6 bases between the two germline ends. The CDR3 length is 14 residues. Germline CDR1 and CDR2: MNHEY and SVGAGI. Written as DNA, the CDR3 is TGTGCCAGCAGTTATCTGGGCTCCTACAATGAGCAGTTCTTC. This encodes CASSYLGSYNEQFF.

The V and J genes are TRBV6-4 and TRBJ2-3; 8 nucleotides align to TRBD2. Per germline, CDR1 MRHNA and CDR2 SNTAGT. The V segment lost 6 bases and the J segment 6 bases; nucleotides outside the gene matches: 14. The CDR3 contains 16 residues. The CDR3 nucleotides are TGTGCCAGCAGACCATCGATGACTAGCGTTTATGATACGCAGTATTTT. Translating it yields CASRPSMTSVYDTQYF.

CDR3 sequence (DNA): TGTGCCAGCTCATTCGACTACGCCGGGGAGCTGTTTTTT. Translating it yields CASSFDYAGELFF. This chain links TRBV18 with TRBJ2-2, with D perhaps matching TRBD2 (5 bases). Per germline, CDR1 KGHSH and CDR2 LQKENI. Trimming removed 5 bases from V and 6 bases from J, with 10 bases in between. CDR3 size: 13 residues.

The chain recombines TRBV2 with TRBJ2-2; D may be TRBD1 (6 bases). The germline gives CDR1 SNHLY, CDR2 FYNNEI. V shed 6 bases and J shed 6 bases, with 17 bases lying between them. CDR3 length: 15 amino acids. CDR3 coding DNA: TGTGCCAGCAGCCGGACACAGGGTTTGTCCGGGGAGCTGTTTTTT. Protein product: CASSRTQGLSGELFF. The full variable domain, its missing parts supplied by reference TRBV2 and TRBJ2-2, is EPEVTQTPSHQVTQMGQEVILRCVPISNHLYFYWYRQILGQKVEFLVSFYNNEISEKSEIFDDQFSVERPDGSNFTLKIRSTKLEDSAMYFCASSRTQGLSGELFFGEGSRLTVL.

V and J are TRBV5-4 and TRBJ2-2; D remains ambiguous. The CDR3 spans 16 residues. CDR1 and CDR2 from the germline V gene are SGHNT and YYREEE (reference sequence). The V end lost 0 bases, the J end lost 5 bases, and 14 bases lay between the germline ends. CDR3 sequence: CASSLGVWGSTGELFF. CDR3 nucleotides: TGTGCCAGCAGCTTGGGAGTATGGGGTAGTACCGGGGAGCTGTTTTTT.

V is TRBV18 and J is TRBJ1-4; 7 bases align to TRBD1. Germline loops: CDR1 KGHSH, CDR2 LQKENI. V shed 1 base, J shed 7 bases, and the junction held 6 bases outside the gene matches. The CDR3 extends over 15 amino acids. CDR3 DNA: TGTGCCAGCTCACCACAGACAGGGCTTCCTGAAAAACTGTTTTTT. It yields the protein CASSPQTGLPEKLFF.

The count of this clone is one. V is TRBV11-3 and J is TRBJ1-2; 8 bases agree with TRBD1. Germline V gene lookup returns CDR1 SGHNT and CDR2 YENEEA. J lost 0 bases, V lost 5 bases, and 5 bases had no gene match. This CDR3 has 15 amino acids. Here the CDR3 DNA reads TGTGCCAGCAGCCAAGGGACAGGTACTAACTATGGCTACACCTTC. It encodes CASSQGTGTNYGYTF.

The chain links TRBV7-6 to TRBJ1-2; TRBD1 might be the D (6 bases). Between the trimmed V and J ends, which lost 1 base and 4 bases, there was a span of 10 bases. This CDR3 has 14 residues. Germline assignment: CDR1 SGHVS and CDR2 FNYEAQ. The CDR3 is CASSLVGGGYGYTF. The CDR3 region has the DNA TGTGCCAGCAGCTTAGTCGGAGGGGGCTATGGCTACACCTTC.

This rearrangement joins TRBV30 to TRBJ2-1, with TRBD1 identical over 7 bases. The trim removed 3 bases at V and 7 bases at J, leaving 6 bases unmatched. This CDR3 comprises 13 residues. The germline V gene has CDR1 GTSNPN and CDR2 SVGIG (reference sequence). The CDR3 here is CAWSPRGRNEQFF. Here the CDR3 DNA reads TGTGCCTGGAGCCCCAGGGGGAGAAATGAGCAGTTCTTC.

V gene TRBV6-5 combines with J gene TRBJ1-1; TRBD1 aligns across 7 bases. CDR1 and CDR2 (germline): MNHEY, SVGAGI. This CDR3 region has 14 residues. With V trimmed by 0 bases and J by 4 bases, 2 bases remained unmatched. The CDR3 bases are TGTGCCAGCAGTTACTCGAAGGGGGCCACTGAAGCTTTCTTT. Residues: CASSYSKGATEAFF.

This sequence joins TRBV7-2 and TRBJ2-7; D not resolved. Germline CDR1 SGHTA, CDR2 FQGNSA. Between the trimmed V and J ends, which lost 5 bases and 3 bases, there was a span of 14 bases. The CDR3 has 14 residues. This CDR3 reads CASSASVGYYEQYF. DNA for the CDR3: TGTGCCAGCAGCGCCTCGGTGGGGTACTACGAGCAGTACTTC.

The rearrangement uses TRBV27 and TRBJ1-6; no firm D call. V was pared by 3 bases and J by 7 bases, with 4 bases between. The CDR3 spans 12 residues. Germline V CDR1 and CDR2: MNHEY, SMNVEV (reference sequence). The CDR3 protein is CASSFSNSPLHF. DNA for the CDR3: TGTGCCAGCAGTTTCAGCAATTCACCCCTCCACTTT.